This paragraph reports one T cell receptor beta chain. Its antigen remains unidentified. Base qualities are not at hand, and no much larger clone is one base apart. The donors belonged to the validation cohort of about 130 subjects, which was separate from the roughly 670-subject first cohort. The sample belongs to a study of cytomegalovirus exposure and HLA in healthy donors (TCRdb year 2017). About the investigation overall: According to a later analysis, one platform produced both the 110 or so validation repertoires and the 666 repertoires of the first cohort. The study was designed to test whether signatures of past pathogen exposure could be identified by cataloging public T cell receptors. In addition to the first cohort of hundreds of subjects, a separate validation cohort of 120 different subjects was used. High-throughput TCR immunosequencing, statistical association of individual TCRs with disease status, and machine learning were combined to predict cytomegalovirus infection status.

The library was produced with the immunoSEQ multiplex PCR assay. The authors processed their data as follows. A statistical classification framework was developed to diagnose cytomegalovirus status using the catalog of TCR beta chain sequences. This immuneACCESS table, as held by TCRdb, lists in-frame sequences with V and J called but not all clones. Of the missing ones, under half trace to an unresolved V gene in checked studies; the others have no known cause. V, J and clone size were drawn from that table, and D and trimming were deduced from the DNA. This sample is represented by roughly 98,000 clones; around 88% of them were singletons. The top ten clones comprise roughly 4% of the sample. Summary of the overall study and its limitations: According to the authors, the approach could potentially be generalized to other disease states and immunological phenotypes. While some public TCRs were present in many individuals, most TCR sequences turned up only very rarely across donors. The classifier was reported to diagnose cytomegalovirus status with high specificity and sensitivity in both the original and validation cohorts. A later analysis had no HLA typing for the validation cohort, so co-occurrence there was scored across all 110 or so repertoires. A total of 164 TCR beta chains were listed by the study as associated with cytomegalovirus. A few of the identified cytomegalovirus-associated TCR beta chains were confirmed in vitro to be specific for cytomegalovirus antigens. In a later analysis, TCRs clustered in the first cohort were found to also tend to co-occur in the roughly 110 validation repertoires, with approximately 95% of cluster scores above 0.

The sequence was collected from a woman in her 30s in good health and CMV-seronegative. Sequenced material: PBMCs.

The DNA sequence is given as TGTGCCAGCAGTCCCCGGCGCCGGGAGGTGGATACGCAGTATTTT. Its product reads: CASSPRRREVDTQYF. The V and J segments used are TRBV7-9 and TRBJ2-3, with TRBD2 matching 7 junction bases. Including the terminal cysteine and phenylalanine, the CDR3 comprises 15 residues. The kept DNA is CDR3 alone, 45 bases in frame from the first base. The CDR1 and CDR2 encoded by the germline V gene (reference sequence) are SEHNR and FQNEAQ. V loses 6 bases at its end and J loses 6 bases; junction bases beyond the gene matches: 12.